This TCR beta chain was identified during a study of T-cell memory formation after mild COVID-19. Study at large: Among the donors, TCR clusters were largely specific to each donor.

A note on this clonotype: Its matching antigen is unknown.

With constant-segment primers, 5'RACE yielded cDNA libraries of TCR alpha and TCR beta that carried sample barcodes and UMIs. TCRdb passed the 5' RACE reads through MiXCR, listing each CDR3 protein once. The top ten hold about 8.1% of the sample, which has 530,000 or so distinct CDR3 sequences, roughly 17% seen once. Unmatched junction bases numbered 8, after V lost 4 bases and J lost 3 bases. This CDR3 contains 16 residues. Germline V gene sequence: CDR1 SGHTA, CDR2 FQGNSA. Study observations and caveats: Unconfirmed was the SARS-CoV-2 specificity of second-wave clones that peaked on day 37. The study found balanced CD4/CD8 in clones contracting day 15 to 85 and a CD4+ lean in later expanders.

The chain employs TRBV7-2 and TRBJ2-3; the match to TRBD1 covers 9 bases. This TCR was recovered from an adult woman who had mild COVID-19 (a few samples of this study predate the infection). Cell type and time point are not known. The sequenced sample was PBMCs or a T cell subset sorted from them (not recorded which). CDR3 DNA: TGTGCCAGCAGCTCATCTACAGGGGGCACTACAGATACGCAGTATTTT. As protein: CASSSSTGGTTDTQYF.